The clone carrying this T cell receptor beta chain was picked up many times. Antigen unknown. This sample was included in a study of T-cell reconstitution after alpha-beta-depleted transplantation in children. General observations from the study: When one year had passed after transplant, most T-cell counts and diversity came from newly produced T cells. Elevated TCRbeta diversity at day 60 was traced, in some patients, to surviving recipient T cells and thymic progenitors. Roughly two months post-transplant, alpha-beta T cells reportedly originated from several hundred graft clones that had expanded.

Library preparation (for TCRbeta) was performed with unique molecular identifiers. From the PCR reads, TCRdb called clonotypes with MiXCR, one entry per CDR3 protein. This sample has roughly 670,000 distinct CDR3 sequences, with around 12% found just once. The sequences come from PBMCs, collected before TCRalphabeta/CD19-depleted stem cell transplant. The receptor comes from a girl aged 2 to 10 with congenital amegakaryocytic thrombocytopenia, due to receive a stem cell transplant.

CDR3 coding DNA: TGTGCCATCAACCCGGGACTAGCGGGAGGGAGCTCCTACAATGAGCAGTTCTTC. The encoded protein is CAINPGLAGGSSYNEQFF. J is TRBJ2-1 and V is TRBV10-3; 16 bases are a match to TRBD2. CDR1 is ENHRY, CDR2 SYGVKD, per germline. V was clipped by 7 bases and J by 0 bases; unmatched bases: 6. The CDR3 runs 18 residues.